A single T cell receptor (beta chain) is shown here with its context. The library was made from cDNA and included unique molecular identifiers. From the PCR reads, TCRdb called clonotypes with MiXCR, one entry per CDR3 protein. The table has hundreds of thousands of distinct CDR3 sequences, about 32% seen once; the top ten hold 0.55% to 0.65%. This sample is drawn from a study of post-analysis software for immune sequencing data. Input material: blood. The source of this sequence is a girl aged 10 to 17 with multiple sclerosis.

The CDR3 spells CASSLTRSNSPLHF. The CDR3 DNA reads as TGTGCCAGCAGTTTGACACGGAGTAATTCACCCCTCCACTTT. The rearrangement uses TRBV27 and TRBJ1-6; the D is unclear. CDR1 and CDR2 from the germline V gene are MNHEY and SMNVEV (reference sequence). This CDR3 contains 14 residues. The V and J ends lost 3 bases and 6 bases respectively, with 9 bases between them.